The 8 T cell receptor beta chains presented below share a single source sample, sequenced in a study of identical twins. TCRdb used MiXCR to reprocess the 5' RACE reads, holding one entry per CDR3 protein. The top ten clones hold 6% to 8.5% of a sample with about 290,000 distinct CDR3 sequences, over 8.5% of them seen once. This sample also belongs to another study, concerning yellow fever vaccine responses in identical twins.

Input material: CD8+ T cells sorted from blood. All receptors come from a woman between 18 and 29 years old in good health.

This clonotype was seen a few times. The rearrangement joins TRBV7-2 to TRBJ2-5; 7 bases are a match to TRBD2. Germline V gene sequence: CDR1 SGHTA, CDR2 FQGNSA. V shed 2 bases, J shed 4 bases, and the junction held 7 bases outside the gene matches. The CDR3 has 15 residues. CDR3 bases: TGTGCCAGCAGCTTAAGGGGAGGGGTGGTAGAGACCCAGTACTTC. Translation: CASSLRGGVVETQYF.

This clonotype showed up just a few times. The CDR3 coding sequence is TGTGCCAGCAGCCAGGGACTAGCGGGGGGGTGGACGCAGTATTTT. Translation gives CASSQGLAGGWTQYF. The rearrangement joins TRBV7-3 to TRBJ2-3; TRBD2 aligns across 16 bases. After removal of 5 bases from V and 9 bases from J, the junction contained 5 bases not matched to a gene. The germline V gene has CDR1 SGHTA and CDR2 FQGTGA. This CDR3 contains 15 residues.

The sample holds many counts of this clonotype. The V and J genes are TRBV7-8 and TRBJ2-7; D gene unclear. The V and J ends lost 5 bases and 2 bases respectively, with 19 bases between them. Germline-derived CDR1 and CDR2 are SGHVS and FQNEAQ. CDR3 length: 16 residues. CDR3 nucleotide sequence: TGTGCCAGCAGCAGATCCTCCAAACGAATTCCCTACGAGCAGTACTTC. The encoded protein is CASSRSSKRIPYEQYF.

In its sample, this clonotype was seen many times. The J gene is TRBJ1-2, the V gene TRBV12-3 or TRBV12-4; possible D gene TRBD1, 5 bases. This CDR3 comprises 14 residues. V was cut by 1 base and J by 3 bases, with 9 bases left in between. Written as DNA, the CDR3 is TGTGCCAGCAGTTTAGGTCAGGGCTACTATGGCTACACCTTC. Encoded protein: CASSLGQGYYGYTF.

This clonotype appeared a few times. The rearrangement uses TRBV20-1 and TRBJ2-7; the D is unclear. The CDR3 has 10 residues. The V gene's germline CDR1 is DFQATT and CDR2 SNEGSKA (reference sequence). The V gene lost 5 bases and the J gene lost 6 bases, with 8 bases spanning the gap. The CDR3 sequence is CSARVLEQYF. CDR3 in DNA: TGCAGTGCTCGGGTGCTCGAGCAGTACTTC.

The table lists this clonotype with many counts. The chain joins TRBV7-6 to TRBJ1-4; possibly TRBD1 for D (5 bases). V lost 4 bases, J lost 0 bases, and 18 bases lay in between. This CDR3 spans 18 amino acids. Germline-derived CDR1 and CDR2 are SGHVS and FNYEAQ. CDR3 bases: TGTGCCAGCAGCTACGGTTTAACGCGGGGGGCAACTAATGAAAAACTGTTTTTT. The encoded protein is CASSYGLTRGATNEKLFF. Full variable domain (rest looked up from reference TRBV7-6 and TRBJ1-4): GAGVSQSPRYKVTKRGQDVALRCDPISGHVSLYWYRQALGQGPEFLTYFNYEAQQDKSGLPNDRFSAERPEGSISTLTIQRTEQRDSAMYRCASSYGLTRGATNEKLFFGSGTQLSVL.

This clonotype was observed at least ten times. V usage is TRBV4-1 and J usage is TRBJ2-3; TRBD2 agrees at 7 bases. CDR3 size: 17 residues. Germline CDR1 is MGHRA and CDR2 is YSYEKL. J was trimmed by 2 bases and V by 0 bases; bases with no gene match: 8. The CDR3 spells CASSQEARAGDTDTQYF. Written as DNA, the CDR3 is TGCGCCAGCAGCCAAGAGGCCCGGGCGGGGGACACAGATACGCAGTATTTT.

This chain uses TRBV11-2 with TRBJ2-7; no clear D. V was cut by 4 bases and J by 2 bases, with 15 bases left in between. Germline V CDR1 and CDR2: SGHAT, FQNNGV. The CDR3 covers 15 residues. This chain's CDR3 is CASSSFPEEAYEQYF. The CDR3 nucleotides read TGTGCCAGCAGCTCCTTCCCGGAAGAGGCCTACGAGCAGTACTTC.